A selection of T cell receptor beta chains follows, all from one sample in a study of identical twins. MiXCR was run by TCRdb on the 5' RACE reads, yielding one entry per CDR3 protein. The sample yields around 570,000 distinct CDR3 sequences, approximately 9.6% seen once. The sample also formed part of further work on yellow fever vaccine responses in identical twins.

Material: PBMCs. Receptor source: a woman younger than 30 in good health. Each CDR3 is given with its conserved first and last residue. Fields, in order: clone size, J gene, V gene, D gene, CDR3 protein, CDR3 DNA. A D gene is named only where the DNA matches it firmly. Size is omitted from some rows. Given values are once, few, many or a class for expanded clones.

few TRBJ2-7 TRBV6-5 - CASSYSRGAGATYEQYF TGTGCCAGCAGTTACTCAAGGGGCGCAGGCGCTACCTACGAGCAGTACTTC
many TRBJ2-2 TRBV20-1 - CSARFTGELFF TGCAGTGCTAGATTCACCGGGGAGCTGTTTTTT
few TRBJ2-1 TRBV20-1 TRBD2 CSARGVNEQFF TGCAGTGCACGGGGGGTCAATGAGCAGTTCTTC
- TRBJ2-7 TRBV27 - CASSLSSPPEQYF TGTGCCAGCAGTTTATCCTCTCCCCCCGAGCAGTACTTC
few TRBJ2-5 TRBV7-3 - CASSLTGLPGETQYF TGTGCCAGCAGCTTAACAGGGTTGCCGGGGGAGACCCAGTACTTC
- TRBJ2-1 TRBV12-3/TRBV12-4 TRBD2 CAFCPLSGRASYNEQFF TGTGCCTTCTGTCCCCTAAGCGGGAGAGCGTCCTACAATGAGCAGTTCTTC
few TRBJ2-5 TRBV15 - CATSRVPGYQETQYF TGTGCCACCAGCAGGGTCCCGGGTTACCAAGAGACCCAGTACTTC
many TRBJ1-2 TRBV15 - CATSRDGYGYTF TGTGCCACCAGCAGAGATGGGTATGGCTACACCTTC
many TRBJ2-7 TRBV3-1 - CASSQERDSGYEQYF TGTGCCAGCAGCCAAGAGCGGGACAGCGGCTACGAGCAGTACTTC
few TRBJ2-7 TRBV7-2 - CASSLAPTHSSYEQYF TGTGCCAGCAGCTTAGCGCCGACTCACAGCTCCTACGAGCAGTACTTC
many TRBJ2-1 TRBV6-6 - CASAGSVPNEQFF TGTGCCAGCGCCGGGTCTGTCCCTAATGAGCAGTTCTTC
many TRBJ2-5 TRBV24-1 TRBD1 CATSDPGTEETQYF TGTGCCACCAGTGACCCGGGGACAGAAGAGACCCAGTACTTC
- TRBJ2-3 TRBV20-1 TRBD1 CSAREATGVWSSTDTQYF TGCAGTGCTAGAGAAGCCACAGGGGTGTGGTCTAGTACAGATACGCAGTATTTT
many TRBJ2-7 TRBV24-1 - CATSVLQYSSYEQYF TGTGCCACCAGTGTCCTACAGTACTCATCCTACGAGCAGTACTTC
- TRBJ2-7 TRBV29-1 - CSVVGETYEQYF TGCAGCGTTGTTGGGGAAACCTACGAGCAGTACTTC
few TRBJ2-5 TRBV15 TRBD2 CATSRGSGGVETQYF TGTGCCACCAGCAGAGGGTCGGGAGGCGTGGAGACCCAGTACTTC